The 27 T cell receptor beta chains presented below share a single source sample, sequenced in a study of blood T cell repertoires in COVID-19. The protocol was immunoSEQ multiplex PCR, while the TCRdb copy is restricted to in-frame clones and leaves out a portion. The sample holds about 100,000 clones; over 75% are singletons and the top ten take less than 4.5%. Sequencing used peripheral blood. These receptors originate from a man in his fifties or sixties with acute or convalescent COVID-19.

This rearrangement joins TRBV11-3 to TRBJ2-1, with D possibly TRBD2 on 5 matching bases. Per the germline V gene, CDR1 is SGHNT and CDR2 is YENEEA. The CDR3 is 14 amino acids. Deletions cut 5 bases from V and 5 bases from J, with 13 bases between. CDR3 region: CASSASGKHNEQFF. The CDR3 region has the DNA TGTGCCAGCAGCGCCTCCGGGAAACACAATGAGCAGTTCTTC.

The CDR3 DNA reads TGCGCCAGCAGCGCGGCGACTTTTTTCTCCTACAATGAGCAGTTCTTC. Translated: CASSAATFFSYNEQFF. V and J are TRBV5-1 and TRBJ2-1; D unresolved. This CDR3 is 16 amino acids long. V was clipped by 4 bases and J by 0 bases, with 14 bases between them. Germline-derived CDR1 and CDR2 are SGHRS and YFSETQ.

J is TRBJ2-5 and V is TRBV6-2 or TRBV6-3; D may be TRBD2 (6 bases). The CDR3 spans 15 residues. Germline values: CDR1 MNHEY, CDR2 SVGEGT. V was trimmed by 5 bases and J by 4 bases, leaving 17 bases between them. CDR3 region: CASSLIKPSAETQYF. DNA for the CDR3: TGTGCCAGCAGTCTTATTAAGCCTAGCGCAGAGACCCAGTACTTC.

This clone was found a few times. The genes are TRBV6-1 and TRBJ1-6, with 9 bases aligning to TRBD1. V was pared by 2 bases and J by 10 bases, with 15 bases of the junction left unmatched. The germline gives CDR1 MNHNS, CDR2 SASEGT. The CDR3 runs 18 residues. The CDR3 protein is CASSENSWTGTGRSPLHF. The DNA for the CDR3 is TGTGCCAGCAGTGAAAATAGCTGGACGGGGACAGGGCGGTCACCCCTCCACTTT.

The rearrangement uses TRBV11-2 and TRBJ1-3, with D tentatively TRBD1 (5 bases). V was cut by 2 bases and J by 3 bases, with 14 bases left in between. This CDR3 has 16 amino acids. Germline V gives CDR1 SGHAT, CDR2 FQNNGV. CDR3 sequence reads: CASSLPGGAIGNTIYF. For the CDR3, the DNA is TGTGCCAGCAGCTTACCTGGAGGGGCGATTGGAAACACCATATATTTT.

The V call is TRBV5-1, the J call TRBJ2-6, with no clear D. V lost 4 bases and J 2 bases, leaving 10 bases between the germline ends. From germline, CDR1 is SGHRS and CDR2 YFSETQ. The CDR3 is 15 residues long. CDR3 nucleotides: TGCGCCAGCAGCCAAACATCACCTGGGGCCAACGTCCTGACTTTC. It translates to CASSQTSPGANVLTF.

This clone is a singleton in its sample. This chain connects TRBV19 to TRBJ1-4, with 10 bases lining up with TRBD1. CDR1 is LNHDA, CDR2 SQIVND, per germline (reference sequence). Unmatched junction bases numbered 12, after V lost 5 bases and J lost 0 bases. The length of the CDR3 is 19 residues. This CDR3 is CASSRTGTGARSTNEKLFF. The CDR3 DNA follows: TGTGCCAGTAGTCGTACCGGGACAGGGGCGAGATCAACTAATGAAAAACTGTTTTTT.

The chain has TRBV6-5 and TRBJ1-1; no firm D call. This CDR3 spans 15 amino acids. The V and J ends lost 6 bases and 10 bases respectively, with 24 bases between them. In germline, CDR1 is MNHEY, CDR2 SVGAGI. CDR3 nucleotides: TGTGCCAGCAGCCCCTCGGGGAGTCTCGGCTATGGAGCTTTCTTT. Translation: CASSPSGSLGYGAFF.

The V call is TRBV9, the J call TRBJ1-3, with TRBD1 identical over 9 bases. From germline, CDR1 is SGDLS and CDR2 YYNGEE. The V and J ends lost 4 bases and 0 bases, in that order; junction bases with no gene match: 11. The CDR3 consists of 18 residues. This CDR3 is CASSSRDRAPSSGNTIYF. CDR3 sequence (DNA): TGTGCCAGCAGCAGCCGGGACAGGGCCCCTAGCTCTGGAAACACCATATATTTT.

This clone was seen a handful of times. The chain joins TRBV7-2 to TRBJ1-1; weak D call: TRBD1 (6 bases). Germline-derived CDR1 and CDR2 are SGHTA and FQGNSA. This CDR3 region has 13 residues. Trimming left V 3 bases short and J 8 bases short, with 13 bases between. CDR3: CASSFAAGTEAFF. The CDR3 DNA follows: TGTGCCAGCAGCTTCGCAGCCGGGACAGAAGCTTTCTTT.

This chain joins TRBV6-2 or TRBV6-3 and TRBJ1-2, with 7 positions matching TRBD1. There are 14 residues in the CDR3. V was clipped by 5 bases and J by 5 bases; unmatched bases: 8. In germline, CDR1 is MNHEY, CDR2 SVGEGT. CDR3 protein: CASSTGDGWYGYTF. CDR3 in DNA: TGTGCCAGCAGTACAGGGGATGGTTGGTATGGCTACACCTTC.

The chain has TRBV3-1 (or the pseudogene TRBV3-2) and TRBJ2-3, with 7 bases aligning to TRBD1. V lost 4 bases to trimming and J lost 4 bases; unmatched junction nucleotides: 17. The CDR3 extends over 18 amino acids. Germline assignment: CDR1 LGHDT and CDR2 YNNKEL (reference sequence). As DNA, the CDR3 is TGTGCCAGCAGCCCGGGGCTAAGACAGGGTGTAGTTCCAGATACGCAGTATTTT. Its translation is CASSPGLRQGVVPDTQYF.

The chain couples TRBV4-2 to TRBJ1-6; a possible D gene is TRBD1 (6 bases). There are 15 residues in the CDR3. Germline CDR1 is LGHNA and CDR2 is YNFKEQ. V was clipped by 4 bases and J by 5 bases, with 12 bases between them. CDR3 sequence (DNA): TGTGCCAGCAGCCTCTCGGGACAAGATAATTCACCCCTCCACTTT. Protein product: CASSLSGQDNSPLHF.

The chain recombines TRBV6-5 with TRBJ1-5; tentatively, D is TRBD1 (6 bases). Germline V lookup: CDR1 MNHEY, CDR2 SVGAGI. V lost 4 bases, J lost 5 bases, and 15 bases lay in between. The length of the CDR3 is 15 residues. CDR3 bases: TGTGCCAGCAGTTCAATCAGGGGCAGGGATCAGCCCCAGCATTTT. It specifies CASSSIRGRDQPQHF.

This clone was recorded a few times. CDR3 DNA: TGTGCCAGCAGCTTAGTAGGTTCAGGACTCGGATTTTATGGCTACACCTTC. Its protein product is CASSLVGSGLGFYGYTF. The rearrangement links TRBV7-9 to TRBJ1-2; D uncertain. V was trimmed by 1 base and J by 5 bases, leaving 20 bases between them. CDR1 and CDR2 (germline): SEHNR, FQNEAQ (reference sequence). This CDR3 has 17 amino acids.

This chain links TRBV5-8 with TRBJ2-3, with no clear D. V was shortened by 3 bases and J by 1 base, with 9 bases between the two germline ends. Germline loops: CDR1 SGHTS, CDR2 YDEGEE. The length of the CDR3 is 14 residues. CDR3 DNA: TGTGCCAGCAGCTCGCCGGTAGGCACAGATACGCAGTATTTT. It translates to CASSSPVGTDTQYF.

The chain employs TRBV6-6 and TRBJ2-3, with TRBD2 matching 7 bases. The CDR3 totals 14 residues. The trim removed 8 bases at V and 0 bases at J, leaving 5 bases unmatched. Germline CDR1 is MNHNY and CDR2 is SVGAGI (reference sequence). The CDR3 DNA is TGTGCCAGCGGCCCGGGACTAAGCACAGATACGCAGTATTTT. This codes for CASGPGLSTDTQYF.

The chain is built from TRBV21-1 and TRBJ2-1; TRBD2, the D gene given by the table, was not confirmed from the DNA. TRBV21-1 is recorded as a pseudogene. CDR3 length: 18 residues. This CDR3 reads CASSKGPKTSGSCYEQFF. The CDR3 nucleotides are TGTGCCAGCAGCAAAGGGCCAAAGACTAGCGGGAGTTGCTATGAGCAGTTCTTC.

The chain is built from TRBV14 and TRBJ2-7, with D unresolved. CDR1 SGHDN and CDR2 FVKESK come from the germline V gene. The CDR3 runs 15 residues. V lost 0 bases to trimming and J lost 2 bases, with 11 bases between them. The DNA of the CDR3 is TGTGCCAGCAGCCAAGATTTGGGCCACCCCTACGAGCAGTACTTC. It is translated as CASSQDLGHPYEQYF.

This clone turned up a few times. The chain couples TRBV4-3 to TRBJ2-7, with 10 nucleotides matching TRBD1. This CDR3 region has 15 residues. CDR1 LGHNA and CDR2 YSLEER come from the germline V gene. V lost 2 bases, J lost 7 bases, and 8 bases stayed unmatched. The CDR3 DNA reads TGCGCCAGCAGCCAACCCGGGACAGGGGTGGGGGAGCAGTACTTC. It is translated as CASSQPGTGVGEQYF.

The CDR3 DNA reads TGTGCCAGCAGCTTGGAGGGGTACCAAGAGACCCAGTACTTC. Its protein is CASSLEGYQETQYF. The V call is TRBV5-4, the J call TRBJ2-5; tentatively, D is TRBD1 (5 bases). V was trimmed by 0 bases and J by 0 bases, leaving 6 bases between them. Germline lookup yields CDR1 SGHNT and CDR2 YYREEE (reference sequence). The CDR3 sequence is 14 residues long. The full variable domain, completed using reference TRBV5-4 and TRBJ2-5, is ETGVTQSPTHLIKTRGQQVTLRCSSQSGHNTVSWYQQALGQGPQFIFQYYREEENGRGNFPPRFSGLQFPNYSSELNVNALELDDSALYLCASSLEGYQETQYFGPGTRLLVL.

The rearrangement uses TRBV10-2 and TRBJ2-7, with 16 bases lining up with TRBD2. In germline, CDR1 is WSHSY, CDR2 SAAADI. Germline trimming cut 6 bases from V and 0 bases from J; bases unmatched to any gene: 5. CDR3 size: 17 residues. This CDR3 reads CASRGTSGGAFSYEQYF. Here the CDR3 DNA reads TGCGCCAGCAGGGGGACTAGCGGGGGGGCTTTCTCCTACGAGCAGTACTTC.

V gene TRBV27 combines with J gene TRBJ2-3, with TRBD2 identical over 13 bases. J lost 6 bases, V lost 3 bases, and 9 bases had no gene match. Germline V gene lookup returns CDR1 MNHEY and CDR2 SMNVEV (reference sequence). The length of the CDR3 is 17 residues. The chain's CDR3 is CASSLLTSGGRTDTQYF. CDR3 DNA sequence: TGTGCCAGCAGTTTGTTGACTAGCGGGGGGAGAACGGATACGCAGTATTTT.

The chain uses TRBV7-8 and TRBJ2-7; 9 bases match TRBD2. Germline V CDR1 and CDR2: SGHVS, FQNEAQ. J was trimmed by 4 bases and V by 0 bases; bases with no gene match: 7. CDR3 size: 16 residues. CDR3 loop: CASSLATSGNLYEQYF. The CDR3, as DNA: TGTGCCAGCAGCTTAGCGACTAGCGGAAACCTTTACGAGCAGTACTTC.

J is TRBJ2-5 and V is TRBV7-9; maybe TRBD1 (6 bases). CDR3 length: 15 amino acids. The V end lost 5 bases, the J end lost 0 bases, and 13 bases lay between the germline ends. Germline loops: CDR1 SEHNR, CDR2 FQNEAQ (reference sequence). The CDR3 DNA is TGTGCCAGCAGCCTCGATGGGGGCTACCAAGAGACCCAGTACTTC. Its translation is CASSLDGGYQETQYF.

CDR3 in DNA: TGTGCCAGCAGCTTGGACGGGGGAGGACCTGGAAACACCATATATTTT. This encodes CASSLDGGGPGNTIYF. V usage is TRBV5-5 and J usage is TRBJ1-3; D may be TRBD1 (5 bases). Germline V CDR1 and CDR2: SGHKS, YYEKEE (reference sequence). The ends were cut back, 0 bases at V and 2 bases at J, with 12 bases in the middle. The CDR3 runs 16 residues.

V is TRBV30 and J is TRBJ1-3; possible D gene TRBD1, 5 bases. The CDR3 length is 14 residues. Germline V gives CDR1 GTSNPN, CDR2 SVGIG (reference sequence). V lost 3 bases and J 0 bases, leaving 9 bases between the germline ends. The CDR3: CAWRDKNSGNTIYF. The CDR3 DNA is TGTGCCTGGAGGGACAAAAACTCTGGAAACACCATATATTTT.